These T cell receptor beta chains were read from a single sample in a study of control samples from healthy donors and cancer patients. Generated by immunoSEQ multiplex PCR, the TCRdb table keeps only in-frame clones and is missing some. The repertoire consists of about 20,000 clones, with approximately 88% occurring once and the leading ten covering around 32%. The sequencing input was PBMCs. These TCRs come from a man aged 55 to 70 with head and neck cancer. Both conserved end residues are part of each CDR3. A D gene is named only where the DNA matches it firmly. Some rows mark clone size as missing; the rest say once, few, many or name a class of expanded clone.

TRBJ2-5,13,NA,TRBD2,TRBV3-1/TRBV3-2,TGTGCCAGCAGCCCCCAGCGGGGGGAGACCCAGTACTTC,CASSPQRGETQYF
TRBJ1-5,13,NA,NA,TRBV7-3,TGTGCCAGCGCAGCCGGTGGCAATCAGCCCCAGCATTTT,CASAAGGNQPQHF
TRBJ1-6,14,NA,NA,TRBV2,TGTGCCAGCGCAGGGAGCACCTATAATTCACCCCTCCACTTT,CASAGSTYNSPLHF
TRBJ1-6,12,once,NA,TRBV9,TGTGCCAGCGGGGCGGATAATTCACCCCTCCACTTT,CASGADNSPLHF
TRBJ1-1,16,NA,TRBD1,TRBV18,TGTGCCAGCTCCCCCGGACAGGGAATGTTAGGCACTGAAGCTTTCTTT,CASSPGQGMLGTEAFF
TRBJ2-5,16,NA,TRBD2,TRBV19,TGTGCCAGTAGTACCGGTAGCGGGGGGTCCGTGGAGACCCAGTACTTC,CASSTGSGGSVETQYF
TRBJ1-2,14,NA,NA,TRBV5-5,TGTGCCAGCAGCTTGGTGGCAACGAACTATGGCTACACCTTC,CASSLVATNYGYTF
TRBJ1-2,15,NA,TRBD1,TRBV5-1,TGCGCCAGCAGCTTGGATGCAGGGGGCGACTATGGCTACACCTTC,CASSLDAGGDYGYTF
TRBJ1-1,14,NA,NA,TRBV27,TGTGCCAGCAGTCCCCGACAGGAGAACACTGAAGCTTTCTTT,CASSPRQENTEAFF
TRBJ2-2,12,NA,NA,TRBV10-3,TGTGCCATCAGGGGCGGGACCGGGGAGCTGTTTTTT,CAIRGGTGELFF
TRBJ2-7,17,NA,TRBD1,TRBV5-1,TGCGCCAGCAGCTTGGCTTTAGGGGCAGGGGGCAATTACGAGCAGTACTTC,CASSLALGAGGNYEQYF
TRBJ2-1,15,few,TRBD1,TRBV6-5,TGTGCCAGCAGCTTCTCCGGGACAGGGCGCAATGAGCAGTTCTTC,CASSFSGTGRNEQFF
TRBJ1-5,13,NA,NA,TRBV5-1,TGCGCCAGCAGCTTGGGGGACAATCAGCCCCAGCATTTT,CASSLGDNQPQHF
TRBJ2-7,14,NA,NA,TRBV6-5,TGTGCCAGCAGCATGTACAGGTCTTCCTACGAGCAGTACTTC,CASSMYRSSYEQYF
TRBJ1-5,13,NA,NA,TRBV12-3/TRBV12-4,TGTGCCAGCAGTTCTGGAGTAGGGCAGCCCCAGCATTTT,CASSSGVGQPQHF
TRBJ2-7,15,NA,TRBD1,TRBV6-5,TGTGCCAGCAGTAAGACGGGACAGGCCTCCTACGAGCAGTACTTC,CASSKTGQASYEQYF
TRBJ1-2,15,NA,TRBD1,TRBV6-5,TGTGCCAGCAAAATTACAGGGGGCTTAAGTTATGGCTACACCTTC,CASKITGGLSYGYTF
TRBJ2-5,13,NA,TRBD2,TRBV5-1,TGCGCCAGCAGCCACGGGACTAGAGAGACCCAGTACTTC,CASSHGTRETQYF
TRBJ1-3,16,NA,TRBD1,TRBV18,TGTGCCAGCTCACCGTCCCAGGGGGTTTCTGGAAACACCATATATTTT,CASSPSQGVSGNTIYF
TRBJ1-2,19,once,NA,TRBV6-1,TGTGCCAGCAGTGAAGCGCTTGGGGGGGCACCAAACCTTAACTATGGCTACACCTTC,CASSEALGGAPNLNYGYTF
TRBJ1-1,11,NA,NA,TRBV20-1,TGCAGTGCGGCCCCGGAGGGGGTAGCTTTCTTT,CSAAPEGVAFF
TRBJ1-5,12,NA,NA,TRBV10-3,TGTGCCATCAGTGATTCGGCCCAGCCCCAGCATTTT,CAISDSAQPQHF
TRBJ2-1,14,NA,NA,TRBV2,TGTGCCAGCCGTGGGACGGACAGCAGGAATGAGCAGTTCTTC,CASRGTDSRNEQFF
TRBJ2-5,13,NA,NA,TRBV14,TGTGCCAGCAGCCAAGCCAGAATCGAGACCCAGTACTTC,CASSQARIETQYF
TRBJ1-1,15,NA,NA,TRBV10-3,TGTGCCATCAGTGAGTCGGGCCACTCGAACACTGAAGCTTTCTTT,CAISESGHSNTEAFF
TRBJ2-3,14,NA,TRBD1,TRBV10-3,TGTGCCACGGGACAGGGGGTGGGCACAGATACGCAGTATTTT,CATGQGVGTDTQYF
TRBJ2-7,14,once,NA,TRBV7-3,TGTGCCAGCAGCCACTCGGGCAGGGGCTACGAGCAGTACTTC,CASSHSGRGYEQYF
TRBJ2-3,12,NA,NA,TRBV18,TGTGCCAGCTCACGCGCAGAAGATACGCAGTATTTT,CASSRAEDTQYF
TRBJ1-5,14,NA,NA,TRBV20-1,TGCAGTGCTAGTGCCGGTGCAGATCATCAGCCCCAGCATTTT,CSASAGADHQPQHF
TRBJ2-7,15,NA,TRBD2,TRBV6-5,TGTGCCAGCACCCTAACCCTAGCGGGGGCCTACGAGCAGTACTTC,CASTLTLAGAYEQYF
TRBJ1-4,11,NA,NA,TRBV20-1,TGCAGTGCTCCCCGGACGGGAAAACTGTTTTTT,CSAPRTGKLFF
TRBJ2-7,15,NA,NA,TRBV7-6,TGTGCCAGCAGCTTCCAGGAGGTGCGCTCCTACGAGCAGTACTTC,CASSFQEVRSYEQYF
TRBJ2-3,14,NA,NA,TRBV5-6,TGTGCCAGCAGCTTCCGGGTTAGCACAGATACGCAGTATTTT,CASSFRVSTDTQYF
TRBJ2-5,14,NA,NA,TRBV3-1/TRBV3-2,TGTGCCAGCAGCCAGGACCTTTGGGTAGAGACCCAGTACTTC,CASSQDLWVETQYF
TRBJ1-2,15,NA,NA,TRBV19,TGTGCCAGTAGTATAGGGCAGGGAGATAACTATGGCTACACCTTC,CASSIGQGDNYGYTF